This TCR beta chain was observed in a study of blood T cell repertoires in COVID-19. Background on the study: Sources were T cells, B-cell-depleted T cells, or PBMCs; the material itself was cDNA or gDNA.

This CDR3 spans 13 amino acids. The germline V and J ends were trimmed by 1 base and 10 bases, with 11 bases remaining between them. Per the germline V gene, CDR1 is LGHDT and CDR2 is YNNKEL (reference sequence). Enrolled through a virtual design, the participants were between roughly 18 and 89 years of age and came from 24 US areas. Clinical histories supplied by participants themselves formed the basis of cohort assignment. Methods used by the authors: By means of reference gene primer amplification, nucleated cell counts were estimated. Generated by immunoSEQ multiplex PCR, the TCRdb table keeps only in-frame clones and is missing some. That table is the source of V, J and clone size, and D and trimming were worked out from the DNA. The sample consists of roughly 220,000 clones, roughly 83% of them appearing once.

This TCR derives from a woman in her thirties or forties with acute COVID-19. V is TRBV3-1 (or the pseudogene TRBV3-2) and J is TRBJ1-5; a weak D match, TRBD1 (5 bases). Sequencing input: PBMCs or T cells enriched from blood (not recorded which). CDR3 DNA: TGTGCCAGCAGCCAAGGTAGGCGGGACCCCCAGCATTTT. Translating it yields CASSQGRRDPQHF.